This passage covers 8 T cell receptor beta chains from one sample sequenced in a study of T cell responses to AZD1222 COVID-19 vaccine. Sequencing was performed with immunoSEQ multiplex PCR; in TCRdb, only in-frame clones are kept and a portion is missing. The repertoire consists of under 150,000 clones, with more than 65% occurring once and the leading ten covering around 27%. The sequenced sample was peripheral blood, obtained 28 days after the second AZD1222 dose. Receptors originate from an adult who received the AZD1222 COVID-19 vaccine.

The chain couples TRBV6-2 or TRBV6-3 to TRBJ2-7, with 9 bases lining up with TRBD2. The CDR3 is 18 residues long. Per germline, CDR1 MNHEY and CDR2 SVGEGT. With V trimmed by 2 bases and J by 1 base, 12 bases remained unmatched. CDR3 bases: TGTGCCAGCAGTTACGGGAGGGGGCTAGCGGGAATATCCTACGAGCAGTACTTC. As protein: CASSYGRGLAGISYEQYF.

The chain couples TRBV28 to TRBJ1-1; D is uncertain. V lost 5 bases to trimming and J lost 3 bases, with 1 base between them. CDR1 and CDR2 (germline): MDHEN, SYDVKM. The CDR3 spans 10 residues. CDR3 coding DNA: TGTGCCAGCAGTGACACTGAAGCTTTCTTT. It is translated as CASSDTEAFF.

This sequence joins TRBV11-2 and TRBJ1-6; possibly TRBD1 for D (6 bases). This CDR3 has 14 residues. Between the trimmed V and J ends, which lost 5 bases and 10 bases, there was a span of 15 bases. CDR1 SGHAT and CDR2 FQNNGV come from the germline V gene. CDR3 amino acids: CASSLSGQSSPLHF. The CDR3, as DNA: TGTGCCAGCAGCCTCTCGGGACAATCCTCACCCCTCCACTTT.

The CDR3 protein is CASSLGAGGTDTQYF. The CDR3 DNA reads TGTGCCAGCAGCTTAGGGGCAGGGGGCACAGATACGCAGTATTTT. The chain couples TRBV7-9 to TRBJ2-3, with D tentatively TRBD1 (6 bases). Germline lookup yields CDR1 SEHNR and CDR2 FQNEAQ (reference sequence). The CDR3 totals 15 residues. V was trimmed by 1 base and J by 1 base, leaving 9 bases between them.

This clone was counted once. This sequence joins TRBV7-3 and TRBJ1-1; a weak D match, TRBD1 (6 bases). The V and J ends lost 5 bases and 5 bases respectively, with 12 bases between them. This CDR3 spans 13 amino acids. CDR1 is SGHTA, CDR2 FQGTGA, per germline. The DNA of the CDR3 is TGTGCCAGCAGCAACGGGGGGCGGACTGAAGCTTTCTTT. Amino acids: CASSNGGRTEAFF. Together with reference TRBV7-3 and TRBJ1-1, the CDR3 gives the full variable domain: GAGVSQTPSNKVTEKGKYVELRCDPISGHTALYWYRQSLGQGPEFLIYFQGTGAADDSGLPNDRFFAVRPEGSVSTLKIQRTERGDSAVYLCASSNGGRTEAFFGQGTRLTVV.

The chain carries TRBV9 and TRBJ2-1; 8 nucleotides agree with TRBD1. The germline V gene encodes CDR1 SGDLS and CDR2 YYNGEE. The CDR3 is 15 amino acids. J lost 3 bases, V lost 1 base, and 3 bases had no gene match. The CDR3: CASSVKQGGYNEQFF. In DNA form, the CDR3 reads TGTGCCAGCAGCGTAAAACAGGGGGGCTACAATGAGCAGTTCTTC.

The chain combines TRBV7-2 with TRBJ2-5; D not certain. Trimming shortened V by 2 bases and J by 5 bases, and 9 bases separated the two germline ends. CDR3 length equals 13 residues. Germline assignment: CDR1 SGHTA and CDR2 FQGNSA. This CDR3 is CASSLSPAETQYF. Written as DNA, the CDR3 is TGTGCCAGCAGCTTATCCCCCGCGGAGACCCAGTACTTC.

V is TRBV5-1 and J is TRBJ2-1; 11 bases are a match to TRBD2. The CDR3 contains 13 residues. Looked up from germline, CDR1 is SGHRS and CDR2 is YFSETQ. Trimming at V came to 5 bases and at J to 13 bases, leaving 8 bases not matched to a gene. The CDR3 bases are TGCGCCAGCAGTGCGACTAGCGGGGATGGACAGTTCTTC. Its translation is CASSATSGDGQFF.